The entry below describes one TCR beta chain. V was pared by 5 bases and J by 5 bases, with 10 bases between. The CDR3 is 13 residues long. The V gene's germline CDR1 is SGHTA and CDR2 FQGNSA. The record originates from a study of blood T cell repertoires in COVID-19. Profiling relied on immunoSEQ multiplex PCR, and the TCRdb table lists in-frame clones only, not all of them. There are 250,000 to 350,000 clones in the sample; roughly 90% occur only once, and over 9% lies in the top ten. The TCR was taken from a woman in her thirties with COVID-19, enrolled during active disease. The rearrangement joins TRBV7-2 to TRBJ1-5, with TRBD1 as a possible D gene (5 bases). Sequencing was performed on peripheral blood. DNA for the CDR3: TGTGCCAGCAGCAGGTGGGGGGATCAGCCCCAGCATTTT. Translated, it gives CASSRWGDQPQHF.